This TCR beta chain was found in a study of graft-versus-host responses after intestinal transplantation. Background on the study: Each of the recipients got a multivisceral, liver-intestinal, or isolated intestinal transplant.

Generated by immunoSEQ multiplex PCR, the TCRdb table keeps only in-frame clones and is missing some. The sample holds about 88,000 clones, 85% to 95% seen once. Findings and limits, study-wide: The marrow of recipients harbored GvH clones, and ileum or blood showed some of them first. Allograft clonal ratios (graft-versus-host to host-versus-graft) were high in patients who had graft-donor T cell macrochimerism.

The V gene's germline CDR1 is SGHRS and CDR2 YFSETQ. The CDR3 spans 16 residues. The V and J ends lost 3 bases and 2 bases, in that order; junction bases with no gene match: 7. On this clone itself: Its target is not known.

The material was unstimulated CD4+ T cells sorted from spleen or lymph node cells, obtained before transplant. The receptor comes from a human donor who was the organ donor for an intestinal transplant. The chain recombines TRBV5-1 with TRBJ2-2, with 7 positions matching TRBD1. Written as DNA, the CDR3 is TGCGCCAGCAGCTCGTCAATAGGGGGCAACACCGGGGAGCTGTTTTTT. Translated: CASSSSIGGNTGELFF.